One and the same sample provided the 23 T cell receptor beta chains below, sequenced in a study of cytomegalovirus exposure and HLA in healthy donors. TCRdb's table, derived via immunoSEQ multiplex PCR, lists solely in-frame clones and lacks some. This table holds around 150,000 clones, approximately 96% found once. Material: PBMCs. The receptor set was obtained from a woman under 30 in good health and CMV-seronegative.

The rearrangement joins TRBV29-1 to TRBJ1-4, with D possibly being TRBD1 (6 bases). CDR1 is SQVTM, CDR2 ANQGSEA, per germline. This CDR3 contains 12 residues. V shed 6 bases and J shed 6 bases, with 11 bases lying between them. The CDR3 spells CSVGGADEKLFF. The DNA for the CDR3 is TGCAGCGTAGGGGGGGCGGATGAAAAACTGTTTTTT.

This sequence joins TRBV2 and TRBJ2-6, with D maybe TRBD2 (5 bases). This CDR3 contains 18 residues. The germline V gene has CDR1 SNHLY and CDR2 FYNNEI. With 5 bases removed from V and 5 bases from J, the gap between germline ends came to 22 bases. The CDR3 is CASSSGITIQSRANVLTF. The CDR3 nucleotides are TGTGCCAGCAGTTCGGGGATTACGATACAAAGTCGGGCCAACGTCCTGACTTTC.

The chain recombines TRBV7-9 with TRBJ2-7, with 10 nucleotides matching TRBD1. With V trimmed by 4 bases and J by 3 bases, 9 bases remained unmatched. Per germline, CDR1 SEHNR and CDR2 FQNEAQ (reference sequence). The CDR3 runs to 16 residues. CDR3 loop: CASSSRDRGSFYEQYF. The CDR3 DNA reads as TGTGCCAGCAGCTCCCGGGACAGGGGATCATTCTACGAGCAGTACTTC. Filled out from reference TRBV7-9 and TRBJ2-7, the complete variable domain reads DTGVSQNPRHKITKRGQNVTFRCDPISEHNRLYWYRQTLGQGPEFLTYFQNEAQLEKSRLLSDRFSAERPKGSFSTLEIQRTEQGDSAMYLCASSSRDRGSFYEQYFGPGTRLTVT.

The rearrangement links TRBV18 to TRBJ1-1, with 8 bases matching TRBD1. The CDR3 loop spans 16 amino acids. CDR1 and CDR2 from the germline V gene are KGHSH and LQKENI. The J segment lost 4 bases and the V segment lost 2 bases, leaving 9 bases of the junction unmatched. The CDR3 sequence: CASSPSSQGAFTEAFF. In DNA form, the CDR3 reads TGTGCCAGCTCACCAAGTTCCCAGGGGGCCTTCACTGAAGCTTTCTTT.

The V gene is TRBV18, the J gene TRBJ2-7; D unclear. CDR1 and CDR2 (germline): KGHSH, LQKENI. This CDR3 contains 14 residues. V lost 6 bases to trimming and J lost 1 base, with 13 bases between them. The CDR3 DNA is TGTGCCAGCTCTCTCCAACACATTTCCTACGAGCAGTACTTC. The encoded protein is CASSLQHISYEQYF.

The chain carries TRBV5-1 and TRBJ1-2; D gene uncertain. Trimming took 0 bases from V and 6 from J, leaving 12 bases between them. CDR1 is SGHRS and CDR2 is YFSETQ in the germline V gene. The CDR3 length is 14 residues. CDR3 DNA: TGCGCCAGCAGCTTGGATGTAAGAGGAAATGGCTACACCTTC. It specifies CASSLDVRGNGYTF.

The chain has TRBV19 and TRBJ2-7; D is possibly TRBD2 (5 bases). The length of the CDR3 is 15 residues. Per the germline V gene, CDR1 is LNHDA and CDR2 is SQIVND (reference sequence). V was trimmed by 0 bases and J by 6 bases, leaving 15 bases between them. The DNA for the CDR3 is TGTGCCAGTAGTATAGAATACGGACTCCCGGGCGAGCAGTACTTC. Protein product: CASSIEYGLPGEQYF.

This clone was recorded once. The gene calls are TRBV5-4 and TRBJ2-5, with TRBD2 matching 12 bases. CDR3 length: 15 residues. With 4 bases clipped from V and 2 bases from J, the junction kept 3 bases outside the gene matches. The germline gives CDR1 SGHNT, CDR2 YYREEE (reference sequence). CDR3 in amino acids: CASSQTSGGQETQYF. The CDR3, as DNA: TGTGCCAGCAGCCAGACTAGCGGGGGACAAGAGACCCAGTACTTC.

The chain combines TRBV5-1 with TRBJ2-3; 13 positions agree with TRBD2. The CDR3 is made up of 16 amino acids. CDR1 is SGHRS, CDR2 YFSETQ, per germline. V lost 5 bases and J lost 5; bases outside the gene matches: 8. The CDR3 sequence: CASSWTSGGFGDTQYF. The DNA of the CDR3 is TGCGCCAGCAGTTGGACTAGCGGGGGTTTTGGAGATACGCAGTATTTT.

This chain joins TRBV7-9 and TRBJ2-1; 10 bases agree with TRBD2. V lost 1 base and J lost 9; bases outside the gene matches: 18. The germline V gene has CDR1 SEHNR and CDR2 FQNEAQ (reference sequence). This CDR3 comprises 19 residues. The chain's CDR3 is CASSLEVRTSGPTTGEQFF. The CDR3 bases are TGTGCCAGCAGCTTAGAAGTGAGGACTAGCGGCCCCACAACCGGTGAGCAGTTCTTC.

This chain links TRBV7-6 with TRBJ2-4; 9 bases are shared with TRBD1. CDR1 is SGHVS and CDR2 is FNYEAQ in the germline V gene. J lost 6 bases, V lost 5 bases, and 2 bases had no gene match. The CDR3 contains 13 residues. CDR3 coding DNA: TGTGCCAGCAGCACGGGACAGGGAAACATTCAGTACTTC. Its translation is CASSTGQGNIQYF.

The CDR3 here is CASRRDRGYEQYF. In DNA form, the CDR3 reads TGTGCCAGCAGGCGGGACAGAGGTTACGAGCAGTACTTC. The chain has TRBV6-5 and TRBJ2-7, with D perhaps TRBD1 (7 bases). The V gene lost 6 bases and the J gene lost 4 bases, with 13 bases spanning the gap. Germline V gives CDR1 MNHEY, CDR2 SVGAGI. The CDR3 consists of 13 residues.

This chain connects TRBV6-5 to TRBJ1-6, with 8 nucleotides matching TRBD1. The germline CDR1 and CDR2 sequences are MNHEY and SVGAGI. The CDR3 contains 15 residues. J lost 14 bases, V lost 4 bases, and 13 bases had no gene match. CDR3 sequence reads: CASSFLDRDHRSLHF. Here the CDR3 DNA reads TGTGCCAGCAGTTTCCTGGACAGGGATCATAGGTCCCTCCACTTT.

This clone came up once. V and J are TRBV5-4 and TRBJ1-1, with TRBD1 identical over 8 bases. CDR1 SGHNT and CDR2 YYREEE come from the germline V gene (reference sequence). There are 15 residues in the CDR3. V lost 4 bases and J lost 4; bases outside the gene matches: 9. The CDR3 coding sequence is TGTGCCAGCAGCACACAGGGGGTCGAGGGCACTGAAGCTTTCTTT. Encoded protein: CASSTQGVEGTEAFF.

The CDR3 DNA is TGTGCCAGCTCATCCGGGACAGCCTTAAGGGTAGCCTACGAGCAGTACTTC. This gives the protein CASSSGTALRVAYEQYF. V usage is TRBV18 and J usage is TRBJ2-7; 7 nucleotides align to TRBD1. Losses at the gene ends were 5 bases for V and 2 bases for J; bases not matched to a gene: 15. The CDR3 has 17 amino acids. Looked up from germline, CDR1 is KGHSH and CDR2 is LQKENI. The full variable domain, its missing parts supplied by reference TRBV18 and TRBJ2-7, is NAGVMQNPRHLVRRRGQEARLRCSPMKGHSHVYWYRQLPEEGLKFMVYLQKENIIDESGMPKERFSAEFPKEGPSILRIQQVVRGDSAAYFCASSSGTALRVAYEQYFGPGTRLTVT.

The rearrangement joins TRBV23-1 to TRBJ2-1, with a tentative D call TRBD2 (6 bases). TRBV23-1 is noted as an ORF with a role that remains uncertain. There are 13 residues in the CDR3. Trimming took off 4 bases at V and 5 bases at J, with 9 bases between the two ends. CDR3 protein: CASSLGGDNEQFF. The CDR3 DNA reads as TGCGCCAGCAGTCTCGGAGGGGACAATGAGCAGTTCTTC.

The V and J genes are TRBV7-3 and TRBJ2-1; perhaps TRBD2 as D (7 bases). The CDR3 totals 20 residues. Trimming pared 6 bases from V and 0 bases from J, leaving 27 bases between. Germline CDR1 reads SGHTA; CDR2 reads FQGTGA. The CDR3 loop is CASRPAGGGPGSISYNEQFF. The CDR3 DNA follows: TGTGCCAGCAGGCCTGCTGGGGGGGGGCCGGGTTCTATCTCCTACAATGAGCAGTTCTTC.

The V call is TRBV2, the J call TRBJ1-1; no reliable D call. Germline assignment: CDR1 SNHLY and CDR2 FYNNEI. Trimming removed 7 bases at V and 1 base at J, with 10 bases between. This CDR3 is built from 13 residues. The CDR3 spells CASKVRGNTEAFF. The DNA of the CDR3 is TGTGCCAGCAAGGTTAGAGGGAACACTGAAGCTTTCTTT.

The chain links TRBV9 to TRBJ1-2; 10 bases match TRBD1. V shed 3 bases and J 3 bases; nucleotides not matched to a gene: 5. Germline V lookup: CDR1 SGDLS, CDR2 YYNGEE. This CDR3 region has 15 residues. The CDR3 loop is CASSAGTGVDYGYTF. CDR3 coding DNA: TGTGCCAGCAGCGCAGGGACAGGGGTTGACTATGGCTACACCTTC. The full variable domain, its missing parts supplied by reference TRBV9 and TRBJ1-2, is DSGVTQTPKHLITATGQRVTLRCSPRSGDLSVYWYQQSLDQGLQFLIQYYNGEERAKGNILERFSAQQFPDLHSELNLSSLELGDSALYFCASSAGTGVDYGYTFGSGTRLTVV.

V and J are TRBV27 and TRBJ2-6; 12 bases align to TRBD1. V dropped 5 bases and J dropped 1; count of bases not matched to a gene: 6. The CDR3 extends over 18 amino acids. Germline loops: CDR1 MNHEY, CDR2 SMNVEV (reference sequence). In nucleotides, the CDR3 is TGTGCCAGCAGTACCGGGACAGGGGGCGGGTCTGGGGCCAACGTCCTGACTTTC. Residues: CASSTGTGGGSGANVLTF.

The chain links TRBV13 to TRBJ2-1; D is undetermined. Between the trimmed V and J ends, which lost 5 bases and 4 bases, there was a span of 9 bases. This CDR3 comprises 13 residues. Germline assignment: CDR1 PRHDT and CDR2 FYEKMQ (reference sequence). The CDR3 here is CASSHGSYNEQFF. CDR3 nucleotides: TGTGCCAGCAGCCACGGGTCATACAATGAGCAGTTCTTC.

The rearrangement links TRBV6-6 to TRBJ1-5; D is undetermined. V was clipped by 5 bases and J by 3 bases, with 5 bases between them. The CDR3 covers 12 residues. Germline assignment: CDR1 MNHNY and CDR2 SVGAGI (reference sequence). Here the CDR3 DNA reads TGTGCCAGCAGTAGCCACAATCAGCCCCAGCATTTT. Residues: CASSSHNQPQHF.

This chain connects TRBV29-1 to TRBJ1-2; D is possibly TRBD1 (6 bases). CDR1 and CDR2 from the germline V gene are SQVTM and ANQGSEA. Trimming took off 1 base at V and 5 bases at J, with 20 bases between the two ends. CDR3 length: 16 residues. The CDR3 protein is CSVEGWYQGGEYGYTF. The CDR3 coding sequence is TGCAGCGTTGAAGGGTGGTATCAAGGGGGAGAGTATGGCTACACCTTC.